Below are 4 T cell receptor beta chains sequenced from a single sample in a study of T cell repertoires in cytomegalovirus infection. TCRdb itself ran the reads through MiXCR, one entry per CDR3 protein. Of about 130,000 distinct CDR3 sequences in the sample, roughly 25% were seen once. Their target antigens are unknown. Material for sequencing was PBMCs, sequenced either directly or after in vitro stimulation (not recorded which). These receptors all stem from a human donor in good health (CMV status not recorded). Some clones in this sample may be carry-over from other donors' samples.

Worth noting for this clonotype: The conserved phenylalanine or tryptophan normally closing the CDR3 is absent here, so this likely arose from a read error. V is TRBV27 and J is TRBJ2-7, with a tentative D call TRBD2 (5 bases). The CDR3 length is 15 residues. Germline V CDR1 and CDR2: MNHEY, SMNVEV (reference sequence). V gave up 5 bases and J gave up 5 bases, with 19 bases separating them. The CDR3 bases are TGTGCCAGCAGTAGGGCCCCCGGGGTCCGGGACGAGCAGTACTCC. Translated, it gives CASSRAPGVRDEQYS.

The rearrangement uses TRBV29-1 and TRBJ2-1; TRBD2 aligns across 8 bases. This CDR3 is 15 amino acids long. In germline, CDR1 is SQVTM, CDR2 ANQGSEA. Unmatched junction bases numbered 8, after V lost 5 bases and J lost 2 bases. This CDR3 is CSVFGGATTYNEQFF. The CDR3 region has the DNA TGCAGCGTTTTCGGGGGGGCGACCACCTACAATGAGCAGTTCTTC.

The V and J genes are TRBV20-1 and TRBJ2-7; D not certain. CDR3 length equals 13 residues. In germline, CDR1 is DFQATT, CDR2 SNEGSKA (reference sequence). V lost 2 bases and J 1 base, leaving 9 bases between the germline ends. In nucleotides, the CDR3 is TGCAGTGCTAGACCTCCGACGTCCTACGAGCAGTACGTC. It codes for CSARPPTSYEQYV.

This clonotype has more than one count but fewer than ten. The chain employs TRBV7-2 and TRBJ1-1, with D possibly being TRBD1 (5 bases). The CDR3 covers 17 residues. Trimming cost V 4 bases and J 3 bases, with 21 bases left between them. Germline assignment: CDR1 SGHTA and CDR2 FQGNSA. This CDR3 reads CASSSPGWRGRDTEAFF. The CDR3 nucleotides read TGTGCCAGCAGCTCTCCCGGGTGGAGGGGTAGGGACACTGAAGCTTTCTTT.